Listed below are T cell receptor beta chains from one sample, sequenced in a study of control samples from healthy donors and cancer patients. The data were produced by immunoSEQ multiplex PCR, yet TCRdb's version contains in-frame clones alone and is incomplete. The data show around 190,000 clones, 90% seen once. The material sequenced was blood. All receptors come from a woman in her 50s in good health. The CDR3 runs from the conserved cysteine through the conserved F or W.

V gene,CDR3 length,J gene,CDR3 protein
TRBV3-1/TRBV3-2,12,TRBJ2-3,CASASGTDTQYF
TRBV6-5,11,TRBJ2-5,CASSYYETQYF
TRBV6-2/TRBV6-3,14,TRBJ1-2,CASSYVTVNYGYTF
TRBV7-2,14,TRBJ1-5,CASSLVNGAQPQHF
TRBV16,12,TRBJ1-2,CASSQFGQGSTF
TRBV2,13,TRBJ1-5,CASRGGGSEPQHF
TRBV6-6,13,TRBJ1-1,CASSYHDGTEAFF
TRBV7-9,15,TRBJ2-5,CASSRLGRRQETQYF
TRBV6-2/TRBV6-3,16,TRBJ2-2,CASSRQTGLNTGELFF
TRBV12-3/TRBV12-4,13,TRBJ1-2,CASGRAGNYGYTF
TRBV3-1/TRBV3-2,14,TRBJ1-5,CASSQGGNNQPQHF
TRBV10-3,13,TRBJ1-2,CAISEWESYGYTF
TRBV30,12,TRBJ1-6,CAWTRGPSPLHF
TRBV7-2,13,TRBJ2-1,CASSLAFSNEQFF
TRBV28,14,TRBJ1-5,CASSALIQGITQHF
TRBV28,15,TRBJ1-2,CASRAAGGVSYGYTF